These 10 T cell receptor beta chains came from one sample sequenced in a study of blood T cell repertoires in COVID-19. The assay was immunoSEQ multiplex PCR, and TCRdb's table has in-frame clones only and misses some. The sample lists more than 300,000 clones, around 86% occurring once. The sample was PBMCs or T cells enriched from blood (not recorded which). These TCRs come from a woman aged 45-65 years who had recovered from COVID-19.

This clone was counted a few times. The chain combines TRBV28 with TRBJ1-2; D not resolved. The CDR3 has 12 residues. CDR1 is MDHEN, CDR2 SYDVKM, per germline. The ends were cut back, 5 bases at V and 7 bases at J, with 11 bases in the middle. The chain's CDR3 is CASSLLTGGYTF. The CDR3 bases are TGTGCCAGCAGTCTCCTAACCGGTGGCTACACCTTC.

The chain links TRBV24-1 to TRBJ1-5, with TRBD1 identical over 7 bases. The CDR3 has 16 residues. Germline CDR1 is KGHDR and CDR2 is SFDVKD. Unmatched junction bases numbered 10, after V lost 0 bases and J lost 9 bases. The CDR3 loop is CATSDLIGQVVWPQHF. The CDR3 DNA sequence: TGTGCCACCAGTGATTTGATTGGACAGGTCGTGTGGCCCCAGCATTTT.

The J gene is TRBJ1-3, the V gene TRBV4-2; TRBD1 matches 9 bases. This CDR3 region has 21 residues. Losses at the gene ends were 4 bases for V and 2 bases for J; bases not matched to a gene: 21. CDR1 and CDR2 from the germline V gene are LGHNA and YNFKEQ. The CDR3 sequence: CASSPPPIGTGPGLPGNTIYF. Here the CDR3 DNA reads TGTGCCAGCAGCCCTCCCCCCATCGGGACAGGGCCTGGTTTGCCTGGAAACACCATATATTTT.

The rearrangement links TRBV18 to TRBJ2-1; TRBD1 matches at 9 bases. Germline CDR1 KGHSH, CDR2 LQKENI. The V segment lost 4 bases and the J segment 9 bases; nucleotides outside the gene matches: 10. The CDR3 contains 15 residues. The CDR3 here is CASSLPGQGGREQFF. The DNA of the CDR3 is TGTGCCAGCTCACTCCCGGGACAGGGAGGGCGTGAGCAGTTCTTC. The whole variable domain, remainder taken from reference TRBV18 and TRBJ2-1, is NAGVMQNPRHLVRRRGQEARLRCSPMKGHSHVYWYRQLPEEGLKFMVYLQKENIIDESGMPKERFSAEFPKEGPSILRIQQVVRGDSAAYFCASSLPGQGGREQFFGPGTRLTVL.

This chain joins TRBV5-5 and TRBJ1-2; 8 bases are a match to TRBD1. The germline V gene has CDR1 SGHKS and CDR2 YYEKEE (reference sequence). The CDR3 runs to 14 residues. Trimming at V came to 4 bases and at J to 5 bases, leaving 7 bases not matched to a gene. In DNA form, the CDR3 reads TGTGCCAGCAGCCACGGGACAGGATTATATGGCTACACCTTC. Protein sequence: CASSHGTGLYGYTF.

CDR3 loop: CASSNQGELWDRGLGYTF. The CDR3 region has the DNA TGTGCCAGTAGTAACCAAGGGGAACTCTGGGACAGGGGTTTAGGCTACACCTTC. The chain couples TRBV19 to TRBJ1-2, with 10 bases aligning to TRBD1. The CDR3 contains 18 residues. The J segment lost 8 bases and the V segment lost 4 bases, leaving 19 bases of the junction unmatched. The germline V gene has CDR1 LNHDA and CDR2 SQIVND (reference sequence).

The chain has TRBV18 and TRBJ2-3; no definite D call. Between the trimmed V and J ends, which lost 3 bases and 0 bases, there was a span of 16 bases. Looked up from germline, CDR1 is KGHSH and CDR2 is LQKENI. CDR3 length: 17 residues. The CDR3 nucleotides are TGTGCCAGCTCACCTATTGTTTCGCCTATTAGCACAGATACGCAGTATTTT. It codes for CASSPIVSPISTDTQYF.

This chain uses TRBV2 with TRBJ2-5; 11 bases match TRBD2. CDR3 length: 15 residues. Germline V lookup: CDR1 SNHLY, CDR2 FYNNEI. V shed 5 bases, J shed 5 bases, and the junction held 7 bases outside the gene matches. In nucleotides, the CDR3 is TGTGCCAGCAGTAAAACTAGCGGGAGTTCCGAGACCCAGTACTTC. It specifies CASSKTSGSSETQYF.

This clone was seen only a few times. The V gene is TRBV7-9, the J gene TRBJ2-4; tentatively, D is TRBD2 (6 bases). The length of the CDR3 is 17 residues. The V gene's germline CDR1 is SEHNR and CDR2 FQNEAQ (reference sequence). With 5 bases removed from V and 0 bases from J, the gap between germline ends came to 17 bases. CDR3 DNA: TGTGCCAGCAGCCAAGCGGGCTCAGGGTTAGCCAAAAACATTCAGTACTTC. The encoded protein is CASSQAGSGLAKNIQYF.

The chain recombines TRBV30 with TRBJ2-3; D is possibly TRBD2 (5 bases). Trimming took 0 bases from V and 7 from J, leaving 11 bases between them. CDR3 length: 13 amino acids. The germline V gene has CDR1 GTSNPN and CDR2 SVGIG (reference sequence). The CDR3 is CAWSVRWEYTQYF. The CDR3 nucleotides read TGTGCCTGGAGTGTACGTTGGGAGTATACGCAGTATTTT.